A selection of T cell receptor beta chains follows, all from one sample in a study of T cells in Graves' hyperthyroidism and ophthalmopathy. TCRdb ran MiXCR on the multiplex PCR reads and lists one entry per CDR3 protein. The sample contains under 650,000 distinct CDR3 sequences, 15% to 20% of which appear only once. Material for sequencing was blood. The receptors come from a young woman with Graves' hyperthyroidism. Both conserved end residues are part of each CDR3. Each record gives: CDR3 length, V gene, J gene, D gene, clone size, CDR3 protein, CDR3 DNA. A D gene is named only where the DNA matches it firmly. Only some rows state a clone size, as once, few, many or a class for expanded clones.

>14|TRBV5-6|TRBJ1-1|NA|many
CASSLSRANTEAFF
TGTGCCAGCAGCTTATCCCGGGCCAACACTGAAGCTTTCTTT
>13|TRBV28|TRBJ1-4|NA|NA
CATVDRGNEKLFF
TGTGCCACCGTGGACAGAGGGAATGAAAAACTGTTTTTT
>15|TRBV3-1|TRBJ1-3|NA|NA
CASSQVRLSGNTIYF
TGTGCCAGCAGCCAAGTCAGGTTGTCCGGAAACACCATATATTTT
>16|TRBV5-1|TRBJ1-4|NA|NA
CASSFDGKSTNEKLFF
TGCGCCAGCAGCTTCGACGGTAAATCAACTAATGAAAAACTGTTTTTT
>13|TRBV27|TRBJ1-4|NA|few
CASRQVVAEKLFF
TGTGCCAGCAGACAGGTGGTGGCTGAAAAACTGTTTTTT
>14|TRBV7-3|TRBJ2-7|TRBD1|NA
CASSRGTGVYEQYF
TGTGCCAGCAGCCGAGGGACAGGGGTCTACGAGCAGTACTTC
>17|TRBV5-1|TRBJ2-1|TRBD2|once
CASSWRPLAGVYNEQFF
TGCGCCAGCAGCTGGCGCCCTCTAGCGGGGGTTTACAATGAGCAGTTCTTC
>15|TRBV12-3/TRBV12-4|TRBJ2-1|TRBD2|many
CASSPSGRDLGEQFF
TGTGCCAGCAGTCCAAGCGGGAGGGATCTCGGTGAGCAGTTCTTC
>15|TRBV7-2|TRBJ2-2|NA|few
CASSLGGLETGELFF
TGTGCCAGCAGCTTAGGGGGACTTGAGACCGGGGAGCTGTTTTTT
>15|TRBV20-1|TRBJ2-1|TRBD2|many
CSARPSGKGSTEQFF
TGCAGTGCTAGACCTAGCGGGAAGGGGAGCACTGAGCAGTTCTTC
>16|TRBV5-1|TRBJ2-5|TRBD2|NA
CASGDRLAAYQETQYF
TGCGCCAGCGGCGACCGACTAGCGGCTTACCAAGAGACCCAGTACTTC
>13|TRBV7-3|TRBJ2-7|TRBD1|once
CASSGTGSVEQYF
TGTGCCAGCAGCGGGACAGGATCGGTGGAGCAGTACTTC
>15|TRBV28|TRBJ2-2|TRBD1|many
CASSQGQTHTGELFF
TGTGCCAGCAGTCAGGGACAGACACACACCGGGGAGCTGTTTTTT
>18|TRBV5-1|TRBJ2-1|NA|NA
CASSKSRGANLNYNEQFF
TGTGCCAGCAGCAAATCCAGGGGGGCGAACCTTAACTACAATGAGCAGTTCTTC
>14|TRBV6-1|TRBJ2-7|TRBD1|NA
CTSMRDRGLGEQYF
TGTACCAGCATGCGGGACAGGGGGCTGGGGGAGCAGTACTTC
>14|TRBV19|TRBJ2-1|NA|NA
CASSATEAYNEQFF
TGTGCCAGTAGCGCGACAGAGGCCTACAATGAGCAGTTCTTC
>16|TRBV20-1|TRBJ1-5|NA|many
CSARVLGDWSNQPQHF
TGCAGTGCTAGAGTTCTGGGGGATTGGAGCAATCAGCCCCAGCATTTT
>13|TRBV6-1|TRBJ1-1|NA|few
CASSKPEGTEAFF
TGTGCCAGCAGTAAACCCGAAGGCACTGAAGCTTTCTTT
>14|TRBV28|TRBJ2-7|NA|NA
CASSLEGVPYEQYF
TGTGCCAGCAGTTTAGAGGGGGTGCCCTACGAGCAGTACTTC
>15|TRBV20-1|TRBJ2-3|TRBD2|few
CSANTGTSDTDTQYF
TGCAGTGCCAATACCGGGACTAGCGACACAGATACGCAGTATTTT
>14|TRBV12-3/TRBV12-4|TRBJ2-7|NA|NA
CASSRRDPFHEQYF
TGTGCCAGCAGCCGACGGGACCCCTTCCACGAGCAGTACTTC
>15|TRBV12-3/TRBV12-4|TRBJ2-1|NA|many
CASSLFSSSYNEQFF
TGTGCCAGCAGTCTGTTCAGTAGCTCCTACAATGAGCAGTTCTTC
>14|TRBV30|TRBJ1-5|NA|few
CAWSVAGGDQPQHF
TGTGCCTGGAGTGTGGCAGGCGGGGATCAGCCCCAGCATTTT
>17|TRBV6-6|TRBJ2-7|NA|many
CASSYGYSPFVGNEQYF
TGTGCCAGCAGTTACGGGTACAGTCCCTTTGTAGGCAACGAGCAGTACTTC
>15|TRBV29-1|TRBJ2-1|NA|many
CSVEDSSSSYNEQFF
TGCAGCGTTGAAGATAGCTCTAGCTCCTACAATGAGCAGTTCTTC
>13|TRBV20-1|TRBJ1-5|NA|few
CSAAGDSNQPQHF
TGCAGTGCCGCGGGGGATAGCAATCAGCCCCAGCATTTT
>13|TRBV27|TRBJ2-5|TRBD1|many
CASRTGARETQYF
TGTGCCAGCAGAACAGGGGCCAGGGAGACCCAGTACTTC
>14|TRBV12-5|TRBJ2-1|NA|many
CASARPGLGNEQFF
TGTGCTAGTGCCCGTCCGGGACTGGGCAATGAGCAGTTCTTC
>14|TRBV7-2|TRBJ1-1|NA|many
CASSLGGSVAEAFF
TGTGCCAGCAGCTTGGGAGGATCGGTCGCTGAAGCTTTCTTT
>14|TRBV7-2|TRBJ2-7|NA|NA
CAGSLGLSSYEQYF
TGTGCCGGCAGCCTCGGATTAAGCTCCTACGAGCAGTACTTC
>15|TRBV27|TRBJ1-5|NA|many
CASTTLGGVAQPQHF
TGTGCCAGCACCACTCTCGGGGGGGTGGCTCAGCCCCAGCATTTT
>12|TRBV12-5|TRBJ2-3|NA|few
CASGFNWDTQYF
TGTGCTAGTGGTTTTAATTGGGATACGCAGTATTTT
>14|TRBV9|TRBJ1-2|NA|NA
CASSHRFLNYGYTF
TGTGCCAGCAGCCACAGATTCCTAAACTATGGCTACACCTTC
>16|TRBV19|TRBJ2-1|TRBD1|once
CASSINRDRGSNEQFF
TGTGCCAGTAGTATCAACCGGGACAGGGGATCGAATGAGCAGTTCTTC
>15|TRBV6-6|TRBJ1-3|NA|NA
CASSYQGLSGNTIYF
TGTGCCAGCAGTTACCAGGGCCTCTCTGGAAACACCATATATTTT
>16|TRBV6-1|TRBJ1-2|TRBD1|many
CASRGFGTVLNYGYTF
TGTGCCAGCAGAGGGTTCGGGACAGTCCTTAACTATGGCTACACCTTC
>18|TRBV5-1|TRBJ2-3|TRBD2|NA
CASSLEERSGRRTDTQYF
TGCGCCAGCAGCTTAGAAGAAAGAAGCGGGAGGAGAACAGATACGCAGTATTTT
>18|TRBV20-1|TRBJ2-5|TRBD2|many
CSARGWEGGRAAMETQYF
TGCAGTGCTAGAGGCTGGGAGGGAGGCAGGGCGGCTATGGAGACCCAGTACTTC
>13|TRBV30|TRBJ2-1|TRBD2|many
CACTSGGYNEQFF
TGTGCCTGTACTAGCGGGGGTTACAATGAGCAGTTCTTC
>16|TRBV9|TRBJ2-3|TRBD2|few
CASSASSGSFADTQYF
TGTGCCAGCAGCGCCTCTAGCGGGAGTTTTGCAGATACGCAGTATTTT
>14|TRBV20-1|TRBJ1-2|NA|NA
CSARSRGESYGYTF
TGCAGTGCTAGATCCCGGGGGGAGAGCTATGGCTACACCTTC
>15|TRBV19|TRBJ1-1|NA|NA
CASSIVEGLNTEAFF
TGTGCCAGTAGTATTGTAGAGGGCCTGAACACTGAAGCTTTCTTT